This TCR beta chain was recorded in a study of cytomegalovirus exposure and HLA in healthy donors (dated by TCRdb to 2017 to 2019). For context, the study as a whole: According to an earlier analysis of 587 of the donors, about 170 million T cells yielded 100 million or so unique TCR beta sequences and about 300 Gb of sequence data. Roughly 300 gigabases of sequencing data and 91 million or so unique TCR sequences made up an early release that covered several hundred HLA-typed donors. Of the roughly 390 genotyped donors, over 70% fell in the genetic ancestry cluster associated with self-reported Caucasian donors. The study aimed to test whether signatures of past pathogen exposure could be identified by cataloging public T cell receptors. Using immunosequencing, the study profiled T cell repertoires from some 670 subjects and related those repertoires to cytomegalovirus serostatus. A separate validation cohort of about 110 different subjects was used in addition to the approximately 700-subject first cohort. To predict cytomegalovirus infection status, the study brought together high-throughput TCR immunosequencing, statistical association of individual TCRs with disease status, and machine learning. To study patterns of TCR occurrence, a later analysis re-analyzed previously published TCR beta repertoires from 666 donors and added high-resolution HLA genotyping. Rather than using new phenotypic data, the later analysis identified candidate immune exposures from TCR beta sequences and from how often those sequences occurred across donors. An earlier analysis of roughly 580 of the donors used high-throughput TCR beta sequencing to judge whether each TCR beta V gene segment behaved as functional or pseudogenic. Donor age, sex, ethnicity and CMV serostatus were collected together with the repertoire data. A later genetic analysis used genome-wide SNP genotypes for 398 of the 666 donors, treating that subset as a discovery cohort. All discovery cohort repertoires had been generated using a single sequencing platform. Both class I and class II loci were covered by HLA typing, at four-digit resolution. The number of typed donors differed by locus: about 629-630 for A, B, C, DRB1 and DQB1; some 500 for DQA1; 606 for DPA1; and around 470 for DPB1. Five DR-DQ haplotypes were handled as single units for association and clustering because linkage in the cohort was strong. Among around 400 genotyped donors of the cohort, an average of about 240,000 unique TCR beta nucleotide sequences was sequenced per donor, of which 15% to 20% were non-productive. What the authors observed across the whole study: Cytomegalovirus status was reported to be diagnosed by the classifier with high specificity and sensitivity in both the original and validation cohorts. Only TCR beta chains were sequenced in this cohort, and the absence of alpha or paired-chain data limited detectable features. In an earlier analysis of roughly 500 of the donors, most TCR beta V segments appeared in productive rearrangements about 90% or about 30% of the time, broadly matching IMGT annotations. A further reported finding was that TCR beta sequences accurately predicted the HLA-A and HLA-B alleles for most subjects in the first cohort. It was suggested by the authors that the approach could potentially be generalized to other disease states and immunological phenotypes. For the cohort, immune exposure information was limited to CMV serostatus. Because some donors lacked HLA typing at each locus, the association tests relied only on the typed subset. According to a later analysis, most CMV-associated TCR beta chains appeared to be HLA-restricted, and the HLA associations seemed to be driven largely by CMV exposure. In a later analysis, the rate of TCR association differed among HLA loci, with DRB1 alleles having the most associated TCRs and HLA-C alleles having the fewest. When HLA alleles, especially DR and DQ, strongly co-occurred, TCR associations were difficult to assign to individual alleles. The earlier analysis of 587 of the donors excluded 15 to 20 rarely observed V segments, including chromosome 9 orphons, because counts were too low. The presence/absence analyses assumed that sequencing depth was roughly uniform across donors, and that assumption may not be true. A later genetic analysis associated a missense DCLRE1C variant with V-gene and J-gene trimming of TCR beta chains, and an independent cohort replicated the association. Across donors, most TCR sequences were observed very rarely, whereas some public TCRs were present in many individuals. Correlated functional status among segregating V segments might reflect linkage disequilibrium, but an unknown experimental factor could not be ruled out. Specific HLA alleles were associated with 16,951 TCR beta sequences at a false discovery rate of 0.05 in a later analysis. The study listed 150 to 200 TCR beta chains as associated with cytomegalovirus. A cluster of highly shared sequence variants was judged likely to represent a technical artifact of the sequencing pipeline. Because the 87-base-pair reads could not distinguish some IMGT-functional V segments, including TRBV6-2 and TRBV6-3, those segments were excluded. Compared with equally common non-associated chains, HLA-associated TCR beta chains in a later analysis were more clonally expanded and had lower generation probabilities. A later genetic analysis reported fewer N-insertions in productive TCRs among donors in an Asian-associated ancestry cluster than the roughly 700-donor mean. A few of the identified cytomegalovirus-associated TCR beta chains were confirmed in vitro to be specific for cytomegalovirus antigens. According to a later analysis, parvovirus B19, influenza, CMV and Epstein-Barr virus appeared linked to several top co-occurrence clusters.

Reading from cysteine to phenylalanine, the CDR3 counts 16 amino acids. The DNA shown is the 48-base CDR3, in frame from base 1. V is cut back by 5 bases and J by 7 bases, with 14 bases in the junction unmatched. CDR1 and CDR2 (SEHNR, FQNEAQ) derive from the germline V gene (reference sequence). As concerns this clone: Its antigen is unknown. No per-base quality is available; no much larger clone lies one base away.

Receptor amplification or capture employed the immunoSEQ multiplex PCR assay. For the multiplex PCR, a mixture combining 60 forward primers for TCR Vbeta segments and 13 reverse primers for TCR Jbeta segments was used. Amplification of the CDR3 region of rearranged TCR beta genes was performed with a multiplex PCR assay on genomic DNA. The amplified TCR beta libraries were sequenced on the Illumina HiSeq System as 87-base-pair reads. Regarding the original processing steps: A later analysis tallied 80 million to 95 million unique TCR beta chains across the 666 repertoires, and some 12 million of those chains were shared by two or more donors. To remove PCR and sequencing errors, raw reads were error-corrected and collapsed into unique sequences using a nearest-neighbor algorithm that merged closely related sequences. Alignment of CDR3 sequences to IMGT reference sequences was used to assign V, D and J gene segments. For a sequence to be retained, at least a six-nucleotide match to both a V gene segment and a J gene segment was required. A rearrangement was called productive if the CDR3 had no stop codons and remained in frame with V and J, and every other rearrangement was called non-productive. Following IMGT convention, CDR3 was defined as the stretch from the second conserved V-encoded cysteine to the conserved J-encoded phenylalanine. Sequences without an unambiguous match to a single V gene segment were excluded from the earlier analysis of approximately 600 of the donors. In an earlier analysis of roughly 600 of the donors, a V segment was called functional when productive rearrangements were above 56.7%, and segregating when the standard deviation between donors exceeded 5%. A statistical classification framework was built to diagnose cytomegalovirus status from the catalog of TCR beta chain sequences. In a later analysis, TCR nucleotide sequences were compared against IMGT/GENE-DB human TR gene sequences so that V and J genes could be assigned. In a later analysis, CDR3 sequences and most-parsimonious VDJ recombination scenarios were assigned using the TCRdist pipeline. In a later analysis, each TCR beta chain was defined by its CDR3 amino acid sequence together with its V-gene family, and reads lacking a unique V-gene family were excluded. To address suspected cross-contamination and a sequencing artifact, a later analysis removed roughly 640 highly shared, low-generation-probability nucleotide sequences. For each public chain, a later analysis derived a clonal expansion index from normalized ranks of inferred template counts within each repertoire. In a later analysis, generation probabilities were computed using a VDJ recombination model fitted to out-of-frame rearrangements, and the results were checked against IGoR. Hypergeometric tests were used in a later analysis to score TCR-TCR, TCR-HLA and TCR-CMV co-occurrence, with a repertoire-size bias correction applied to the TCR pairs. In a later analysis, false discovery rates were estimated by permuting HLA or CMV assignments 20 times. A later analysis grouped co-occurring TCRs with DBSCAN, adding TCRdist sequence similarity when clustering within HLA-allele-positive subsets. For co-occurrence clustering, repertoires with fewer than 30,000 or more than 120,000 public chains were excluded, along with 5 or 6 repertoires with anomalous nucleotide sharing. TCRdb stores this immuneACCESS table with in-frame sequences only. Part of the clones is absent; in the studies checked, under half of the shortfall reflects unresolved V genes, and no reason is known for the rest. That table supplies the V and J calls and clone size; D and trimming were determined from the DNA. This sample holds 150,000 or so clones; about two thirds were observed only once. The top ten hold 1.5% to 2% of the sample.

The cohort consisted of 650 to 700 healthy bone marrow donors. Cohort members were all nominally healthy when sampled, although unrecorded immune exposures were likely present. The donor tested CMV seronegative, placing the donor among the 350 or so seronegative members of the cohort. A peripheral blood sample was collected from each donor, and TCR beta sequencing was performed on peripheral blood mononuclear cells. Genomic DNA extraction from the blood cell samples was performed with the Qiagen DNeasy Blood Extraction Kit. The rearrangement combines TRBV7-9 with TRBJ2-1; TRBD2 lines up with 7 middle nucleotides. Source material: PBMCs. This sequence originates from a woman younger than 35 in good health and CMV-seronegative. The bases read TGTGCCAGCAGCCCTTCCCCAGGGAAGCGGGAAAATGAGCAGTTCTTC. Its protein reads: CASSPSPGKRENEQFF. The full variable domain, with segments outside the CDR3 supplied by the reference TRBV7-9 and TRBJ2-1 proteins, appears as DTGVSQNPRHKITKRGQNVTFRCDPISEHNRLYWYRQTLGQGPEFLTYFQNEAQLEKSRLLSDRFSAERPKGSFSTLEIQRTEQGDSAMYLCASSPSPGKRENEQFFGPGTRLTVL.